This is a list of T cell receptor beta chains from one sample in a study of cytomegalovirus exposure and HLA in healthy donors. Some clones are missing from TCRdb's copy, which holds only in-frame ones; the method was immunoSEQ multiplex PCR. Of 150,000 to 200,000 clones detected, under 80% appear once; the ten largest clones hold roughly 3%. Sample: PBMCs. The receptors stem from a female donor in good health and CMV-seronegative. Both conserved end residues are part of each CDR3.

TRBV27	CASSPGGTKAPLHF
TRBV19	CASSTDRGNTGELFF
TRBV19	CASNLGWATNEKLFF
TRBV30	CAWSVQTDQPQHF
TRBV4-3	CASSQGDRGTYEQYF
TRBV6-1	CASSETGLYQPQHF
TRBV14	CASSLRGVGTDTQYF
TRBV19	CASSMTREAYGYTF
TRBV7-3	CASSLGGGQYNEQFF
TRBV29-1	CSVDGTGGVNTEAFF
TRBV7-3	CASSTGTRGSPLHF
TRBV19	CASSRVYQVSNEKLFF
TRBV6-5	CASSGDRTLNTEAFF
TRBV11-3	CAQETQYF
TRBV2	CASNYRVSAEAFF
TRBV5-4	CASSATGVYEQYF
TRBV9	CASSVQGDTEAFF
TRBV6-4	CASATGWGEAFF
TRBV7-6	CASSLVGTGNNEQFF
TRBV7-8	CASSLSVGATSSSYEQYF
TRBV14	CASSYSGGASYNEQFF
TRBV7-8	CASSSSGGVFGELFF
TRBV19	CASSSQSGASYEQYF
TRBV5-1	CASIRAPSSYNEQFF
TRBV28	CASSLVGHPNTEAFF